A single sample gave rise to the 17 T cell receptor beta chains below, sequenced in a study of shared clonotypes between healthy human individuals (TCRdb year 2020). The library was generated by the immunoSEQ multiplex PCR assay. TCRdb limited this immuneACCESS table to in-frame rearrangements with V and J called. A share of clones is missing; checked studies link under half to unresolved V genes, and the rest is unexplained. The sample table shows about 2.2 million clones, and approximately 94% are seen once. More than 1.5% of the sample is in the top ten clones. CD8 naive samples consisted of CD45RO-negative cells that were positively selected for CCR7, yielding a CD45RA+CCR7+ population without TemRA cells. Sequencing was carried out using naive CD8+ T cells from PBMCs. Explained via the paper, the cell subset or site label denotes: CD45RA+CCR7+. These receptors came from a young man in good health. Some clones in this sample may be carry-over from other donors' samples.

The V and J genes are TRBV7-9 and TRBJ2-5; a weak D match, TRBD1 (6 bases). Per the germline V gene, CDR1 is SEHNR and CDR2 is FQNEAQ (reference sequence). The CDR3 is made up of 14 amino acids. Between the trimmed V and J ends, which lost 3 bases and 1 base, there was a span of 9 bases. As DNA, the CDR3 is TGTGCCAGCAGCTTCGACAGGTTCCAAGAGACCCAGTACTTC. It is translated as CASSFDRFQETQYF.

CDR3 sequence: CASSQERTSPLHEQYF. DNA for the CDR3: TGCGCCAGCAGCCAAGAGAGGACTAGCCCCCTCCACGAGCAGTACTTC. The chain recombines TRBV4-1 with TRBJ2-7; 8 nucleotides agree with TRBD2. CDR1 and CDR2 (germline): MGHRA, YSYEKL. This CDR3 is built from 16 residues. J gave up 5 bases and V 0 bases, and 9 bases lay outside the gene matches.

This chain joins TRBV4-1 and TRBJ2-7, with 7 bases matching TRBD1. Looked up from germline, CDR1 is MGHRA and CDR2 is YSYEKL. CDR3 length equals 15 residues. V lost 3 bases, J lost 7 bases, and 12 bases stayed unmatched. CDR3 loop: CASSQRQGHAEEQYF. CDR3 bases: TGCGCCAGCAGCCAGCGACAGGGCCATGCGGAGGAGCAGTACTTC.

This chain links TRBV27 with TRBJ2-7; D might be TRBD1 or TRBD2, each matching 5 bases. Germline V gene lookup returns CDR1 MNHEY and CDR2 SMNVEV (reference sequence). Trimming pared 6 bases from V and 4 bases from J, leaving 22 bases between. The CDR3 totals 16 residues. Here the CDR3 reads CASREAPGTGKYEQYF. CDR3 in DNA: TGTGCCAGCAGGGAGGCGCCGGGGACGGGGAAATACGAGCAGTACTTC.

J is TRBJ2-1 and V is TRBV9; no clear D. Looked up from germline, CDR1 is SGDLS and CDR2 is YYNGEE. This CDR3 is built from 16 residues. V was pared by 0 bases and J by 4 bases, with 14 bases between. In DNA, the CDR3 is TGTGCCAGCAGCGTAGTAGAGACCATAGGGTACAATGAGCAGTTCTTC. This sequence encodes CASSVVETIGYNEQFF.

The chain carries TRBV28 and TRBJ2-5; TRBD2 matches at 12 bases. J was trimmed by 5 bases and V by 1 base; bases with no gene match: 11. The CDR3 is 18 residues long. Germline values: CDR1 MDHEN, CDR2 SYDVKM. The CDR3 DNA sequence: TGTGCCAGCAGTTTATCTCGACTAGCGGGAGCCGGGGGTGAGACCCAGTACTTC. It codes for CASSLSRLAGAGGETQYF.

In the case of this clone: A junction end diverges from the germline sequence, so it may reflect a read error. The CDR3 nucleotides are TGCAGCGTTCAAGACAGGGGTGGTTTGGTTTATGGCTACACCTTC. Translating gives CSVQDRGGLVYGYTF. The chain recombines TRBV29-1 with TRBJ1-2; the match to TRBD1 covers 8 bases. In germline, CDR1 is SQVTM, CDR2 ANQGSEA. The CDR3 consists of 15 residues.

V gene TRBV28 combines with J gene TRBJ2-5; D is ambiguous. The germline CDR1 and CDR2 sequences are MDHEN and SYDVKM. Between the trimmed V and J ends, which lost 5 bases and 5 bases, there was a span of 15 bases. This CDR3 contains 14 residues. The CDR3 DNA follows: TGTGCCAGCAGTCGTTCAGGCGGCTATGAGACCCAGTACTTC. This sequence encodes CASSRSGGYETQYF.

The rearrangement uses TRBV2 and TRBJ2-1; D is perhaps TRBD2 (5 bases). Germline assignment: CDR1 SNHLY and CDR2 FYNNEI. V lost 11 bases and J 6 bases, leaving 20 bases between the germline ends. This CDR3 is built from 14 residues. Here the CDR3 reads CASAQTTVANEQFF. The CDR3 bases are TGTGCCTCGGCCCAGACTACCGTGGCCAATGAGCAGTTCTTC.

The rearrangement joins TRBV7-9 to TRBJ1-1; a weak D match, TRBD1 (6 bases). V was clipped by 5 bases and J by 1 base, with 14 bases between them. The germline CDR1 and CDR2 sequences are SEHNR and FQNEAQ (reference sequence). The CDR3 is made up of 15 amino acids. The CDR3 loop is CASSVLQQGNTEAFF. CDR3 nucleotides: TGTGCCAGCAGCGTCCTGCAACAGGGGAACACTGAAGCTTTCTTT.

The chain links TRBV13 to TRBJ2-7; the D gene is possibly TRBD2 (6 bases). Trimming shortened V by 10 bases and J by 2 bases, and 18 bases separated the two germline ends. The CDR3 runs 14 residues. The V gene's germline CDR1 is PRHDT and CDR2 FYEKMQ (reference sequence). DNA of the CDR3: TGTGCCACCAATCCGGCGGGATTGGCCTACGAGCAGTACTTC. It yields the protein CATNPAGLAYEQYF.

The gene calls are TRBV9 and TRBJ2-1, with 8 bases that match TRBD2. The CDR3 has 18 residues. The germline CDR1 and CDR2 sequences are SGDLS and YYNGEE. With V trimmed by 3 bases and J by 0 bases, 11 bases remained unmatched. CDR3 protein: CASSAVYQTSGSYNEQFF. As DNA, the CDR3 is TGTGCCAGCAGCGCCGTTTATCAAACTAGCGGCTCCTACAATGAGCAGTTCTTC.

The chain carries TRBV5-1 and TRBJ2-1; 9 positions match TRBD2. Germline V gives CDR1 SGHRS, CDR2 YFSETQ. This CDR3 spans 20 amino acids. The ends lost 0 bases at V and 0 bases at J; junction bases unmatched: 13. The CDR3, as DNA: TGCGCCAGCAGCTTGGTCCCAGGGATTAGCGGGAGTTCCTCCTACAATGAGCAGTTCTTC. It encodes CASSLVPGISGSSSYNEQFF. Drawing the rest from reference TRBV5-1 and TRBJ2-1, the complete variable domain is KAGVTQTPRYLIKTRGQQVTLSCSPISGHRSVSWYQQTPGQGLQFLFEYFSETQRNKGNFPGRFSGRQFSNSRSEMNVSTLELGDSALYLCASSLVPGISGSSSYNEQFFGPGTRLTVL.

The rearrangement joins TRBV7-9 to TRBJ2-1, with TRBD2 matching 7 bases. The CDR3 spans 16 residues. Trimming cost V 0 bases and J 9 bases; bases outside gene matches: 11. Germline V gene lookup returns CDR1 SEHNR and CDR2 FQNEAQ (reference sequence). Here the CDR3 DNA reads TGTGCCAGCAGCTTAGCGCGTGGGTGGGCTAGCGGTGAGCAGTTCTTC. Translated, it gives CASSLARGWASGEQFF.

The table lists this clone with a few counts. The same CDR3 can be traced to other DNA sequences in this sample. The chain couples TRBV7-9 to TRBJ2-3, with D unclear. V was shortened by 1 base and J by 6 bases, with 5 bases between the two germline ends. The germline V gene encodes CDR1 SEHNR and CDR2 FQNEAQ (reference sequence). CDR3 length: 12 amino acids. The CDR3 is CASSLGADTQYF. The CDR3 nucleotides read TGTGCCAGCAGCTTAGGGGCCGATACGCAGTATTTT.

This clone was counted a single time. The chain joins TRBV6-1 to TRBJ1-3, with 7 bases lining up with TRBD1. The CDR3 runs 15 residues. V trimming: 5 bases; J trimming: 0 bases; junction bases outside the gene matches: 4. CDR1 is MNHNS, CDR2 SASEGT, per germline. This chain's CDR3 is CASSPGTASGNTIYF. In nucleotides, the CDR3 is TGTGCCAGCAGTCCCGGGACAGCCTCTGGAAACACCATATATTTT.

The genes are TRBV13 and TRBJ2-7; D may be TRBD1 (6 bases). The CDR3 is 17 amino acids. The V gene lost 3 bases and the J gene lost 0 bases, with 18 bases spanning the gap. CDR1 is PRHDT, CDR2 FYEKMQ, per germline (reference sequence). DNA of the CDR3: TGTGCCAGCAGCTTCGGTACGATGGGGGCCGGCTCCTACGAGCAGTACTTC. Residues: CASSFGTMGAGSYEQYF.